This T cell receptor (beta chain) was retrieved from a study of T cell changes during pregnancy in multiple sclerosis. Using immunoSEQ multiplex PCR, the repertoire was profiled, and TCRdb retains in-frame clones only, with some absent. This sample has 60,000 to 90,000 clones, with 85% to 95% found just once. The ends lost 5 bases at V and 7 bases at J; junction bases unmatched: 9. Looked up from germline, CDR1 is SGHAT and CDR2 is FQNNGV. This CDR3 contains 14 residues. V gene TRBV11-2 combines with J gene TRBJ1-2, with 8 bases lining up with TRBD1. The TCR sequence derives from a female donor in good health, enrolled as a control in a pregnancy study. The sample consisted of peripheral blood, taken after pregnancy. CDR3 amino acids: CASSARTGKGGYTF. The CDR3 DNA sequence: TGTGCCAGCAGCGCCCGGACAGGGAAGGGTGGCTACACCTTC.